The 21 T cell receptor beta chains in this list originate from one sample, sequenced in a study of molecular identifiers for immune sequencing clone quantification. TCRdb re-called the PCR reads with MiXCR, one entry per CDR3 protein. The sample holds 88,000 or so distinct CDR3 sequences, 21% seen once. Sequenced input: naive CD8+ T cells from blood, with Jurkat cell RNA spiked in. Subset: FACS-sorted CD8+CD4-CCR7+CD45RA+ naive T cells. These receptors were collected from a human donor in good health. Some libraries in this study had Jurkat cell RNA spiked in.

On this clonotype: A much larger clone is a single base away; this may be a read error. Because it lacks the conserved phenylalanine or tryptophan at the end, this CDR3 is likely a read error. The chain employs TRBV7-9 and TRBJ2-1, with D possibly being TRBD2 (6 bases). Germline-derived CDR1 and CDR2 are SEHNR and FQNEAQ (reference sequence). V gave up 1 base and J gave up 11 bases, with 15 bases separating them. The CDR3 sequence is 14 residues long. The CDR3 DNA sequence: TGTGCCAGCAGCTTAGACCCAGGGACTGACAAGCAGTTCCTC. Protein sequence: CASSLDPGTDKQFL.

This clonotype has at least ten counts. The rearrangement links TRBV2 to TRBJ2-1; 13 positions agree with TRBD2. Trimming removed 8 bases from V and 4 bases from J; junction bases left unmatched: 5. The CDR3 covers 15 residues. Germline V CDR1 and CDR2: SNHLY, FYNNEI. CDR3 in DNA: TGTGCCAGCTGCACTAGCGGGGGGGTTTACAATGAGCAGTTCTTC. It specifies CASCTSGGVYNEQFF.

This clonotype was observed many times. CDR3 DNA: TGTGCCAGCAGTACCCGGGGGTCTCGGCAGCCCCAGCATTTT. This codes for CASSTRGSRQPQHF. This rearrangement joins TRBV28 to TRBJ1-5; D may be TRBD1 (5 bases). V was trimmed by 5 bases and J by 7 bases, leaving 15 bases between them. CDR3 length: 14 amino acids. Germline V lookup: CDR1 MDHEN, CDR2 SYDVKM.

The table lists this clonotype with many counts. V is TRBV12-3 or TRBV12-4 and J is TRBJ1-6, with 8 bases identical to TRBD1. Losses at the gene ends were 4 bases for V and 8 bases for J; bases not matched to a gene: 4. This CDR3 has 14 residues. CDR3 loop: CASSSTGGDSPLHF. The DNA for the CDR3 is TGTGCCAGCAGTTCCACAGGGGGAGATTCACCCCTCCACTTT.

This clonotype was counted at least ten times. The gene calls are TRBV28 and TRBJ2-3; 7 nucleotides align to TRBD2. The CDR3 loop spans 15 amino acids. The trim removed 7 bases at V and 1 base at J, leaving 8 bases unmatched. CDR1 MDHEN and CDR2 SYDVKM come from the germline V gene. The CDR3 region is CASTRSTSGTDTQYF. The DNA for the CDR3 is TGTGCCAGCACCAGAAGCACTAGCGGCACAGATACGCAGTATTTT.

This clonotype occurred a few times. The chain uses TRBV20-1 and TRBJ2-1, with D maybe TRBD2 (7 bases). V shed 4 bases and J shed 2 bases, with 24 bases lying between them. CDR3 size: 18 residues. Per germline, CDR1 DFQATT and CDR2 SNEGSKA (reference sequence). CDR3 loop: CSANARGWGGATYNEQFF. CDR3 nucleotides: TGCAGTGCTAATGCTCGGGGATGGGGGGGGGCCACCTACAATGAGCAGTTCTTC.

Turning to this clonotype: This may arise from a read error, as a much more abundant clone is one base away. J is TRBJ1-2 and V is TRBV7-9, with 8 bases fitting TRBD1. Germline assignment: CDR1 SEHNR and CDR2 FQNEAQ (reference sequence). The CDR3 covers 15 residues. V was clipped by 5 bases and J by 6 bases; unmatched bases: 11. CDR3 DNA: TGTGCCAGCAGCCAAGGGACAGGCATGAGCCATGGCTACACCTTC. Its translation: CASSQGTGMSHGYTF.

This clonotype came up many times. J is TRBJ2-5 and V is TRBV7-9, with D perhaps matching TRBD2 (5 bases). Trimming took 3 bases from V and 1 from J, leaving 15 bases between them. This CDR3 has 16 residues. The germline CDR1 and CDR2 sequences are SEHNR and FQNEAQ (reference sequence). CDR3 residues: CASSLEVAVGQETQYF. CDR3 sequence (DNA): TGTGCCAGCAGCTTGGAGGTAGCCGTGGGCCAAGAGACCCAGTACTTC.

This clonotype was seen many times. The V gene is TRBV7-9, the J gene TRBJ1-1, with TRBD1 as a possible D gene (6 bases). Per the germline V gene, CDR1 is SEHNR and CDR2 is FQNEAQ (reference sequence). The V gene lost 4 bases and the J gene lost 5 bases, with 17 bases spanning the gap. The CDR3 totals 15 residues. The CDR3 region is CASSSQDSWGTEAFF. CDR3 in DNA: TGTGCCAGCAGCTCCCAGGACAGCTGGGGGACTGAAGCTTTCTTT.

This clonotype was recorded at least ten times. The chain employs TRBV7-9 and TRBJ2-4, with 7 bases aligning to TRBD1. Trimming at V came to 4 bases and at J to 5 bases, leaving 8 bases not matched to a gene. CDR1 and CDR2 from the germline V gene are SEHNR and FQNEAQ (reference sequence). The CDR3 is 15 amino acids. In DNA, the CDR3 is TGTGCCAGCAGCTCGTCGACAGGGAGAGAAAACATTCAGTACTTC. As protein: CASSSSTGRENIQYF.

This clonotype has ten or more counts. CDR3 DNA: TGTGCCAGCAGTGACCCGGGGGGGTGGGCCAGCACTGAAGCTTTCTTT. Protein sequence: CASSDPGGWASTEAFF. The chain is built from TRBV12-3 or TRBV12-4 and TRBJ1-1; D may be TRBD1 (5 bases). This CDR3 comprises 16 residues. Trimming pared 5 bases from V and 4 bases from J, leaving 20 bases between.

This clonotype was counted at least ten times. The CDR3 DNA is TGCAGTGCTGAGGGCCGAACCTACAATGAGCAGTTCTTC. It translates to CSAEGRTYNEQFF. The V call is TRBV20-1, the J call TRBJ2-1, with D possibly being TRBD2 (5 bases). The CDR3 has 13 amino acids. V shed 5 bases and J shed 2 bases, with 10 bases lying between them. Germline V gene lookup returns CDR1 DFQATT and CDR2 SNEGSKA (reference sequence).

This clonotype occurred many times. In nucleotides, the CDR3 is TGCAGCGTTGAAGAGGACAGGGGCTACGAGCAGTACTTC. Its translation: CSVEEDRGYEQYF. The chain joins TRBV29-1 to TRBJ2-7; 9 positions match TRBD1. CDR1 and CDR2 from the germline V gene are SQVTM and ANQGSEA. The CDR3 covers 13 residues. V lost 0 bases to trimming and J lost 3 bases; unmatched junction nucleotides: 0.

This clonotype was observed many times. This chain uses TRBV10-3 with TRBJ1-1; maybe TRBD1 (5 bases). CDR1 is ENHRY, CDR2 SYGVKD, per germline. CDR3 length equals 12 residues. With 4 bases removed from V and 5 bases from J, the gap between germline ends came to 8 bases. In nucleotides, the CDR3 is TGTGCCATCAGTGGGGGGGATACTGAAGCTTTCTTT. It codes for CAISGGDTEAFF.

This clonotype turned up a few times. This chain joins TRBV19 and TRBJ2-7, with a weak D call TRBD2 (6 bases). Looked up from germline, CDR1 is LNHDA and CDR2 is SQIVND (reference sequence). The CDR3 length is 14 residues. Trimming stripped 6 bases from V and 0 bases from J, with 12 bases between. The DNA of the CDR3 is TGTGCCAGTAGCCGGGGAGGAGGCTCCTACGAGCAGTACTTC. It encodes CASSRGGGSYEQYF.

This rearrangement joins TRBV29-1 to TRBJ2-7; D uncertain. V lost 5 bases, J lost 4 bases, and 9 bases lay in between. CDR1 is SQVTM and CDR2 is ANQGSEA in the germline V gene. This CDR3 has 11 residues. This CDR3 is CSVYLEYEQYF. The CDR3 DNA reads TGCAGCGTTTATCTAGAATACGAGCAGTACTTC.

This clonotype has at least ten counts. CDR3 sequence: CASSLAQGFFTGELFF. The CDR3 coding sequence is TGTGCCAGCAGCTTAGCACAGGGATTTTTCACCGGGGAGCTGTTTTTT. The chain uses TRBV5-6 and TRBJ2-2; a weak D match, TRBD1 (6 bases). In germline, CDR1 is SGHDT, CDR2 YYEEEE. This CDR3 region has 16 residues. The V and J ends lost 2 bases and 4 bases respectively, with 15 bases between them.

V and J are TRBV7-2 and TRBJ1-6, with 7 bases that match TRBD1. V dropped 5 bases and J dropped 6; count of bases not matched to a gene: 13. This CDR3 has 17 residues. The germline V gene encodes CDR1 SGHTA and CDR2 FQGNSA. The CDR3 coding sequence is TGTGCCAGCAGCCCACACCCCACGGGACAGACTAATTCACCCCTCCACTTT. Protein sequence: CASSPHPTGQTNSPLHF. Complete variable domain (other parts from reference TRBV7-2 and TRBJ1-6): GAGVSQSPSNKVTEKGKDVELRCDPISGHTALYWYRQSLGQGLEFLIYFQGNSAPDKSGLPSDRFSAERTGGSVSTLTIQRTQQEDSAVYLCASSPHPTGQTNSPLHFGNGTRLTVT.

Regarding this clonotype: This clone may be a read error of a much larger clone one base away. CDR3 protein: CASGLRTGIAKTIQYF. The CDR3 DNA is TGTGCTAGTGGTTTGAGGACTGGGATAGCCAAAACCATTCAGTACTTC. The chain links TRBV12-5 to TRBJ2-4; a possible D gene is TRBD2 (5 bases). CDR1 is LGHNT and CDR2 is FRNRAP in the germline V gene. This CDR3 region has 16 residues.

This clonotype was seen ten or more times. The chain employs TRBV12-3 or TRBV12-4 and TRBJ2-6; 7 bases are a match to TRBD1. V shed 4 bases, J shed 0 bases, and the junction held 6 bases outside the gene matches. This CDR3 contains 17 residues. This chain's CDR3 is CASSSTGTVSGANVLTF. The CDR3 region has the DNA TGTGCCAGCAGTTCCACCGGGACAGTCTCTGGGGCCAACGTCCTGACTTTC.

This clonotype was counted many times. The chain carries TRBV20-1 and TRBJ2-3; D may be TRBD1 or TRBD2 (6 bases each). The CDR3 runs to 15 residues. V gave up 1 base and J gave up 4 bases, with 15 bases separating them. Germline V CDR1 and CDR2: DFQATT, SNEGSKA (reference sequence). The CDR3 here is CSARVGGGGPDTQYF. In nucleotides, the CDR3 is TGCAGTGCTAGAGTTGGCGGAGGGGGGCCAGATACGCAGTATTTT.